This T cell receptor beta chain was sequenced for a study of T cell responses to AZD1222 COVID-19 vaccine. Study-level results: Breadth and depth of Spike-specific TCRs rose after two AZD1222 doses. None of the repertoires were sampled until the peak T cell response had passed. The donor cohort was predominantly white British with a female majority, and clonal diversity may have been underestimated.

Timing groups of about 4 and about 12 weeks for second doses were pooled. The repertoire was sequenced with immunoSEQ multiplex PCR; TCRdb's copy has only in-frame clones and lacks some. The top ten clones hold around 1.4% of a sample with about 120,000 clones, roughly 92% of them seen once. In regard to this clone: The antigen is unknown.

Sample: peripheral blood, taken 28 days after the second AZD1222 dose. The sequence came from an adult who received the AZD1222 COVID-19 vaccine.

As DNA, the CDR3 is TGCAGCGTTCTCCAGGGGGGAGAGACCCAGTACTTC. Translated: CSVLQGGETQYF. The rearrangement joins TRBV29-1 to TRBJ2-5, with D perhaps matching TRBD1 (7 bases). The CDR3 covers 12 residues. Germline-derived CDR1 and CDR2 are SQVTM and ANQGSEA. V was shortened by 5 bases and J by 4 bases, with 11 bases between the two germline ends.